This entry features one T cell receptor (beta chain) sequence. These data belong to a study of cytomegalovirus exposure and HLA in healthy donors. This CDR3 has 15 amino acids. CDR1 and CDR2 from the germline V gene are SNHLY and FYNNEI. The ends were cut back, 3 bases at V and 5 bases at J, with 16 bases in the middle. The PCR was carried out with 60 Vbeta primers and 13 Jbeta primers. The method was immunoSEQ multiplex PCR; TCRdb's version includes in-frame clones alone and lacks a portion of them. The sample yields about 160,000 clones, approximately 75% seen once. This chain uses TRBV2 with TRBJ2-5, with a weak D call TRBD2 (6 bases). The TCR originated in a man aged 25-40 years in good health and CMV-seropositive. The sequencing sample was made of PBMCs. The CDR3 DNA reads as TGTGCCAGCAGTGAGGGGTCAGCGGAGGGTGAGACCCAGTACTTC. The encoded protein is CASSEGSAEGETQYF.